The clone carrying this TCR beta chain was detected a few times. TCRdb's table, derived via immunoSEQ multiplex PCR, lists solely in-frame clones and lacks some. Of 220,000 or so clones detected, about 82% appear once; the ten largest clones hold 2% to 2.5%. This CDR3 is 13 amino acids long. V was cut by 2 bases and J by 4 bases, with 6 bases left in between. Germline loops: CDR1 MNHEY, CDR2 SMNVEV (reference sequence). The data are from a study of blood T cell repertoires in COVID-19. Overall study: Samples representing acute and convalescent COVID-19 were sourced from the United States, Italy and Spain.

Allocation to cohorts depended on clinical history reported by the participants. This receptor was identified in a woman aged 45-60 years who had recovered from COVID-19. The rearrangement uses TRBV27 and TRBJ1-5; D uncertain. Sample: PBMCs or T cells enriched from blood (not recorded which). The CDR3 sequence: CASSLMSNQPQHF. The CDR3, as DNA: TGTGCCAGCAGTTTAATGTCGAATCAGCCCCAGCATTTT.